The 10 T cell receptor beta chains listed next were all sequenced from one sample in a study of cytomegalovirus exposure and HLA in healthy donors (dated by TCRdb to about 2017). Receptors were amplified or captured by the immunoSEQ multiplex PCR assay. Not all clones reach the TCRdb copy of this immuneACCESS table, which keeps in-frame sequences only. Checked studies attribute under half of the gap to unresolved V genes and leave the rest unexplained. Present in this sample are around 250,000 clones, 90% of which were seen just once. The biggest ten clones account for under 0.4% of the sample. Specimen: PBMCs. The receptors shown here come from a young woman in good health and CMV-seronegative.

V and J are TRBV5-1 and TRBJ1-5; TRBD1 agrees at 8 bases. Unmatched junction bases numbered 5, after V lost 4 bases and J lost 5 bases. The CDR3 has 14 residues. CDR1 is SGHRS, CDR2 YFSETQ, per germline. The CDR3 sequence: CASSPTGDHQPQHF. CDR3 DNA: TGCGCCAGCAGCCCGACAGGGGACCATCAGCCCCAGCATTTT.

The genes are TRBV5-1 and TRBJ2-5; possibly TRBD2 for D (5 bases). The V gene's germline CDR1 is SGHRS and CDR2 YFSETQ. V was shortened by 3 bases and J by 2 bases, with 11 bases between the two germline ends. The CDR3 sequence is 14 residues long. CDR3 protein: CASSSGFSQETQYF. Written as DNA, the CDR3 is TGCGCCAGCAGCTCGGGGTTTTCACAAGAGACCCAGTACTTC.

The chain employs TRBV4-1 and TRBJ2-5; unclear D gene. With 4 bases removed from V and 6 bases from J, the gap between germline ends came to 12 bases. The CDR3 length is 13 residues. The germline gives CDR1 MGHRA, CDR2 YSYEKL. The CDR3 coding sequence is TGCGCCAGCAGCCCTAAACCCTTGCAGACCCAGTACTTC. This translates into CASSPKPLQTQYF.

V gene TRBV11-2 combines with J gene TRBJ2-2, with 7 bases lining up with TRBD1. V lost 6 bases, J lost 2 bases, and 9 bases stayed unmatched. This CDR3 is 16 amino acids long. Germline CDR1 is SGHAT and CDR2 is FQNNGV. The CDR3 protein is CASRKPHRGNTGELFF. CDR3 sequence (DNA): TGTGCCAGCAGAAAACCCCACAGGGGAAACACCGGGGAGCTGTTTTTT.

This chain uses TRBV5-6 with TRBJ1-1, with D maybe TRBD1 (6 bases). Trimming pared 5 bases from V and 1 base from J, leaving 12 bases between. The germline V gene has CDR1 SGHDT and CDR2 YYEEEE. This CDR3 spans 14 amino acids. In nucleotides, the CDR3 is TGTGCCAGCAGACCCGACAGGCCGAACACTGAAGCTTTCTTT. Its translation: CASRPDRPNTEAFF.

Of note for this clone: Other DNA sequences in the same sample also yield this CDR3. The CDR3: CASSLGGGRTDTQYF. CDR3 in DNA: TGTGCCAGCAGCTTAGGCGGGGGGCGCACAGATACGCAGTATTTT. This sequence joins TRBV7-2 and TRBJ2-3; 8 nucleotides agree with TRBD2. This CDR3 comprises 15 residues. The J segment lost 1 base and the V segment lost 1 base, leaving 1 base of the junction unmatched. Germline V gene data show CDR1 as SGHTA and CDR2 as FQGNSA.

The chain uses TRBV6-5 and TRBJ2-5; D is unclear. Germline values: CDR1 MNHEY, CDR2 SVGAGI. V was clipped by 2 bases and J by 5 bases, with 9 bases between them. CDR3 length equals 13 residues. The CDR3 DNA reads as TGTGCCAGCAGTTACCCTAGTGGGGAGACCCAGTACTTC. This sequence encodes CASSYPSGETQYF.

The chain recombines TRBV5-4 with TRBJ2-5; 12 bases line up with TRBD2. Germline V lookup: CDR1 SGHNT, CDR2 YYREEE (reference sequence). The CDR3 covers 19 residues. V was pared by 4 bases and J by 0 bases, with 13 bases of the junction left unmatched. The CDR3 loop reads CASSPRIRLAGAYQETQYF. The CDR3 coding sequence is TGTGCCAGCAGCCCCCGAATCCGACTAGCGGGGGCGTACCAAGAGACCCAGTACTTC.

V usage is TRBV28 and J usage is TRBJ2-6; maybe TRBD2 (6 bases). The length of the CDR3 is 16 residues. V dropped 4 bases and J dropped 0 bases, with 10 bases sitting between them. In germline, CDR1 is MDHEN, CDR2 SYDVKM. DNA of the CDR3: TGTGCCAGCAGTTCCCTGCGGGGCTCTGGGGCCAACGTCCTGACTTTC. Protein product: CASSSLRGSGANVLTF.

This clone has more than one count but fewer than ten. CDR3 sequence: CASRQPNYGYTF. The CDR3 nucleotides read TGTGCCAGCAGACAGCCTAACTATGGCTACACCTTC. The rearrangement joins TRBV28 to TRBJ1-2; D unresolved. V lost 6 bases to trimming and J lost 0 bases, with 5 bases between them. There are 12 residues in the CDR3. Looked up from germline, CDR1 is MDHEN and CDR2 is SYDVKM.